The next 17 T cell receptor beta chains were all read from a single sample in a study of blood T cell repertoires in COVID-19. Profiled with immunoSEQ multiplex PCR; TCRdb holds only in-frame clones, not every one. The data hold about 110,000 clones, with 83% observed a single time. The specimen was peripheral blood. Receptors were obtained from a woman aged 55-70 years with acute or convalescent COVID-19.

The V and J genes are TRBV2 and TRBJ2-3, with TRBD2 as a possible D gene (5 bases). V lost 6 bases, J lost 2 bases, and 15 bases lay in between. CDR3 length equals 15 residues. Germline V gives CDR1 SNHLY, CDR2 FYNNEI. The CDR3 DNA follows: TGTGCCAGCAGGAAGGACTCCCCAAACACAGATACGCAGTATTTT. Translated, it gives CASRKDSPNTDTQYF.

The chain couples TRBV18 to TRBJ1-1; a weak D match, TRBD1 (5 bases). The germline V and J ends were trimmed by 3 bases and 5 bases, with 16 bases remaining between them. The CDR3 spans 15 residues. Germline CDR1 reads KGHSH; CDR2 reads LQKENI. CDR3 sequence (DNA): TGTGCCAGCTCACCTCGATCCAGGGCGAAAACTGAAGCTTTCTTT. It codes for CASSPRSRAKTEAFF.

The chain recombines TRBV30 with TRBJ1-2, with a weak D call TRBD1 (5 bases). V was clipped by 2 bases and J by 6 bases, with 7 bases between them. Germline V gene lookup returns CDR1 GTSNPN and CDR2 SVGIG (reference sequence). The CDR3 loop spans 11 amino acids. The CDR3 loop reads CAWSWGDGYTF. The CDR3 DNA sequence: TGTGCCTGGAGTTGGGGGGATGGCTACACCTTC.

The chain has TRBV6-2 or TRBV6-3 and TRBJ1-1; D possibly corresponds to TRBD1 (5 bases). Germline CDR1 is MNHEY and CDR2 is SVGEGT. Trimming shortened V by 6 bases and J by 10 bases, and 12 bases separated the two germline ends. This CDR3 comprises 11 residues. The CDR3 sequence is CASSDSPRAFF. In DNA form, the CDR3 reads TGTGCCAGCAGCGACAGCCCCAGAGCTTTCTTT.

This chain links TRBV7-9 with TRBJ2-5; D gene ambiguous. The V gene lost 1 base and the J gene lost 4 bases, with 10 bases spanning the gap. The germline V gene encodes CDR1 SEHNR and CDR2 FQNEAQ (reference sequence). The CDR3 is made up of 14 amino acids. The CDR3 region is CASSLVMGRETQYF. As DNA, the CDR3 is TGTGCCAGCAGCTTAGTTATGGGCCGAGAGACCCAGTACTTC.

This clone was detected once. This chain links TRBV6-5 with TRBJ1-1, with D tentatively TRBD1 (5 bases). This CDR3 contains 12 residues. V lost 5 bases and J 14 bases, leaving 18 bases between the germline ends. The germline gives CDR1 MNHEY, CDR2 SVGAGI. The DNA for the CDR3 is TGTGCCAGCAGTAGGACCGGGGGGACGGGGTTCTTT. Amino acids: CASSRTGGTGFF.

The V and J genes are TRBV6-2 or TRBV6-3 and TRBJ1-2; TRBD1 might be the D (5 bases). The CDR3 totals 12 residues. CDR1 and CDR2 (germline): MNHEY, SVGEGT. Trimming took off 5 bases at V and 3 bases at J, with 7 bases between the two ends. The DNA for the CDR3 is TGTGCCAGCAGTCGGGGGGACTATGGCTACACCTTC. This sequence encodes CASSRGDYGYTF.

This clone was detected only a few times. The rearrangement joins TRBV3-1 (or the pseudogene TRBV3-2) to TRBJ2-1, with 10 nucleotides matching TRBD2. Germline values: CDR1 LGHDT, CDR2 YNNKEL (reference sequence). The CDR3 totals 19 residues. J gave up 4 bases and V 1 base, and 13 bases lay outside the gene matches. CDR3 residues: CASSQGALLAGGRYNEQFF. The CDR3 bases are TGTGCCAGCAGCCAAGGGGCCCTTTTAGCGGGGGGCCGATACAATGAGCAGTTCTTC.

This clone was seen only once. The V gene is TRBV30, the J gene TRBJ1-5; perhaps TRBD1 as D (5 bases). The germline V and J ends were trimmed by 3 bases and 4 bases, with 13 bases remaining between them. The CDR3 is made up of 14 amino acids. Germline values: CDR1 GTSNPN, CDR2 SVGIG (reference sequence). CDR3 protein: CAWSGRAGNQPQHF. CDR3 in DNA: TGTGCCTGGAGCGGCAGGGCGGGGAATCAGCCCCAGCATTTT.

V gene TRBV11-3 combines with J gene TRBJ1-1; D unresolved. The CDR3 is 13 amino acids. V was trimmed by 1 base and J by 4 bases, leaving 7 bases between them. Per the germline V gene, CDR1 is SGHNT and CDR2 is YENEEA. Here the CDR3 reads CASSLARGTEAFF. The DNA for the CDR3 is TGTGCCAGCAGCTTAGCTCGAGGCACTGAAGCTTTCTTT.

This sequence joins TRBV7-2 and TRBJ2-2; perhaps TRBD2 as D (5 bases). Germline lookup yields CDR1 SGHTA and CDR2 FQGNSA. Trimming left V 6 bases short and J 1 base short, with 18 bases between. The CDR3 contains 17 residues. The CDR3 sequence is CASRIDPGMRNTGELFF. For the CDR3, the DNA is TGTGCCAGCAGGATAGACCCCGGGATGAGGAACACCGGGGAGCTGTTTTTT.

DNA for the CDR3: TGTGCCAGCACCGCCTGGGCGGGCGAGGGCAATGAGCAGTTCTTC. Its translation is CASTAWAGEGNEQFF. The chain employs TRBV27 and TRBJ2-1, with TRBD2 as a possible D gene (5 bases). Germline V CDR1 and CDR2: MNHEY, SMNVEV (reference sequence). Trimming took off 7 bases at V and 6 bases at J, with 19 bases between the two ends. This CDR3 has 15 amino acids.

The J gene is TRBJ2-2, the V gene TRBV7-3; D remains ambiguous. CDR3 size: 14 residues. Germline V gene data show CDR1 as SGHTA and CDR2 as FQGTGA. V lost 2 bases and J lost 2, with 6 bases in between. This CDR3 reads CASSLSTNTGELFF. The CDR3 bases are TGTGCCAGCAGCTTATCTACCAACACCGGGGAGCTGTTTTTT. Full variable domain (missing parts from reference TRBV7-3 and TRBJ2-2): GAGVSQTPSNKVTEKGKYVELRCDPISGHTALYWYRQSLGQGPEFLIYFQGTGAADDSGLPNDRFFAVRPEGSVSTLKIQRTERGDSAVYLCASSLSTNTGELFFGEGSRLTVL.

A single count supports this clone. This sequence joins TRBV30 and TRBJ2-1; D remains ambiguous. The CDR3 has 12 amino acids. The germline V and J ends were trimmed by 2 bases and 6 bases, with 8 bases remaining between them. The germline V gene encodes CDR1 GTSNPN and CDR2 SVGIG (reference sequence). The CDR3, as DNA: TGTGCCTGGAGTTTACTACCCAATGAGCAGTTCTTC. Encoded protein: CAWSLLPNEQFF.

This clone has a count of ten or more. The CDR3 region is CASSTDRLTEAFF. For the CDR3, the DNA is TGTGCCAGCAGTACGGACAGGCTGACTGAAGCTTTCTTT. The chain employs TRBV16 and TRBJ1-1; 7 nucleotides agree with TRBD1. Germline loops: CDR1 KGHSY, CDR2 FQNENV. V dropped 6 bases and J dropped 5; count of bases not matched to a gene: 6. This CDR3 spans 13 amino acids.

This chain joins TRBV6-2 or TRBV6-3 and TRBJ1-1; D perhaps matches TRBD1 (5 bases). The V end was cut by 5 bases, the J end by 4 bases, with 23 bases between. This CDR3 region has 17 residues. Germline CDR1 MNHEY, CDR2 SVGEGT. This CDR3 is CASSLPQGEEVATEAFF. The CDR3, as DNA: TGTGCCAGCAGTCTTCCTCAGGGTGAAGAGGTGGCCACTGAAGCTTTCTTT.

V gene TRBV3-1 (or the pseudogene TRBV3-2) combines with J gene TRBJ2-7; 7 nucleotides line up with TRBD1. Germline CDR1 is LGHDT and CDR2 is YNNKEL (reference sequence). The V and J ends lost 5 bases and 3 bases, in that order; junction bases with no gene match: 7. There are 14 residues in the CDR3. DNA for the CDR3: TGTGCCAGCAGCGACCGGGACAGAAACTACGAGCAGTACTTC. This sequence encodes CASSDRDRNYEQYF.